One sample yielded the 25 T cell receptor beta chains listed below, sequenced in a study of immune evolution from preneoplasia to lung adenocarcinoma. Profiled with immunoSEQ multiplex PCR; TCRdb holds only in-frame clones, not every one. Altogether several thousand clones are present, around 90% being singletons, with the ten largest covering 2.3%. Specimen: FFPE invasive lung adenocarcinoma tissue. The receptors stem from a person aged 70 to 79 with invasive lung adenocarcinoma.

The chain combines TRBV9 with TRBJ1-3; 7 nucleotides agree with TRBD1. Trimming took 4 bases from V and 1 from J; bases not matched to a gene: 8. The CDR3 spans 16 residues. The germline CDR1 and CDR2 sequences are SGDLS and YYNGEE. CDR3 loop: CASSPTGTPSGNTIYF. In DNA, the CDR3 is TGTGCCAGCAGCCCGACAGGGACTCCTTCTGGAAACACCATATATTTT.

This chain connects TRBV5-1 to TRBJ2-1, with TRBD2 as a possible D gene (5 bases). V lost 4 bases to trimming and J lost 0 bases, with 5 bases between them. CDR1 SGHRS and CDR2 YFSETQ come from the germline V gene. CDR3 length: 13 residues. The CDR3 reads CASSGSSYNEQFF. CDR3 in DNA: TGCGCCAGCAGCGGGAGCTCCTACAATGAGCAGTTCTTC. The whole variable domain, remainder taken from reference TRBV5-1 and TRBJ2-1, is KAGVTQTPRYLIKTRGQQVTLSCSPISGHRSVSWYQQTPGQGLQFLFEYFSETQRNKGNFPGRFSGRQFSNSRSEMNVSTLELGDSALYLCASSGSSYNEQFFGPGTRLTVL.

This sequence joins TRBV7-6 and TRBJ2-5; 7 nucleotides line up with TRBD2. Trimming at V came to 8 bases and at J to 5 bases, leaving 8 bases not matched to a gene. Germline CDR1 SGHVS, CDR2 FNYEAQ. This CDR3 has 13 residues. The CDR3 sequence is CASGFIGGETQYF. CDR3 in DNA: TGTGCCAGCGGGTTCATCGGGGGGGAGACCCAGTACTTC. The full variable domain, in which reference TRBV7-6 and TRBJ2-5 provide the parts outside the CDR3, is GAGVSQSPRYKVTKRGQDVALRCDPISGHVSLYWYRQALGQGPEFLTYFNYEAQQDKSGLPNDRFSAERPEGSISTLTIQRTEQRDSAMYRCASGFIGGETQYFGPGTRLLVL.

V and J are TRBV30 and TRBJ2-3; D is ambiguous. V lost 3 bases, J lost 5 bases, and 6 bases lay in between. This CDR3 is built from 11 residues. Per germline, CDR1 GTSNPN and CDR2 SVGIG (reference sequence). Here the CDR3 reads CAWRDRDTQYF. The DNA of the CDR3 is TGTGCCTGGAGGGATCGAGATACGCAGTATTTT.

The gene calls are TRBV29-1 and TRBJ1-2; D is ambiguous. The CDR3 totals 15 residues. Germline V gene data show CDR1 as SQVTM and CDR2 as ANQGSEA. Trimming took off 0 bases at V and 3 bases at J, with 14 bases between the two ends. The CDR3 DNA reads as TGCAGCGTTGAAGAAACCTTTGCAGCATACTATGGCTACACCTTC. Its protein product is CSVEETFAAYYGYTF.

The chain links TRBV2 to TRBJ1-5; the D is unclear. CDR1 SNHLY and CDR2 FYNNEI come from the germline V gene. The V gene lost 5 bases and the J gene lost 0 bases, with 11 bases spanning the gap. CDR3 size: 15 residues. The CDR3 sequence is CASSSGPYSNQPQHF. In DNA form, the CDR3 reads TGTGCCAGCAGTTCGGGTCCCTATAGCAATCAGCCCCAGCATTTT.

This chain connects TRBV11-2 to TRBJ2-2; 10 bases line up with TRBD2. The CDR3 contains 15 residues. Germline V gene sequence: CDR1 SGHAT, CDR2 FQNNGV. Trimming cost V 5 bases and J 6 bases; bases outside gene matches: 6. The CDR3 region has the DNA TGTGCCAGCAGCCCAAGCGGGAGGGCCGCCGGGGAGCTGTTTTTT. It codes for CASSPSGRAAGELFF.

V usage is TRBV9 and J usage is TRBJ2-2, with 10 bases matching TRBD1. Germline loops: CDR1 SGDLS, CDR2 YYNGEE. Losses at the gene ends were 0 bases for V and 2 bases for J; bases not matched to a gene: 1. This CDR3 comprises 16 residues. The CDR3, as DNA: TGTGCCAGCAGCGTAGAGACAGGGGGCAACACCGGGGAGCTGTTTTTT. Amino acids: CASSVETGGNTGELFF.

This clone turned up a few times. V is TRBV27 and J is TRBJ2-1; perhaps D is TRBD1 or TRBD2 (5 bases each). The V end lost 0 bases, the J end lost 3 bases, and 9 bases lay between the germline ends. The CDR3 consists of 15 residues. Germline V gene sequence: CDR1 MNHEY, CDR2 SMNVEV (reference sequence). Here the CDR3 reads CASSLSRGNYNEQFF. The DNA for the CDR3 is TGTGCCAGCAGTTTATCGAGGGGAAACTACAATGAGCAGTTCTTC.

J is TRBJ1-5 and V is TRBV28, with D possibly being TRBD1 (5 bases). V was clipped by 5 bases and J by 10 bases, with 18 bases between them. This CDR3 has 14 amino acids. Germline CDR1 reads MDHEN; CDR2 reads SYDVKM. The CDR3 is CASSGGVESRPQHF. The CDR3 nucleotides read TGTGCCAGCAGTGGGGGAGTGGAGAGTAGACCCCAGCATTTT.

This clone was counted a single time. This sequence joins TRBV5-1 and TRBJ2-5; D not resolved. This CDR3 spans 13 amino acids. The V gene lost 0 bases and the J gene lost 3 bases, with 6 bases spanning the gap. Germline CDR1 and CDR2: SGHRS and YFSETQ. CDR3 amino acids: CASSLVTEETQYF. CDR3 nucleotides: TGCGCCAGCAGCTTGGTGACGGAAGAGACCCAGTACTTC.

V and J are TRBV7-9 and TRBJ2-2; either TRBD1 or TRBD2 may fit D (5 bases each). This CDR3 is 15 amino acids long. Trimming stripped 2 bases from V and 7 bases from J, with 14 bases between. CDR1 is SEHNR, CDR2 FQNEAQ, per germline (reference sequence). CDR3 amino acids: CASSLRDPEGGELFF. The DNA for the CDR3 is TGTGCCAGCAGCTTAAGGGACCCTGAGGGCGGGGAGCTGTTTTTT.

The chain couples TRBV15 to TRBJ2-3; weak D call: TRBD2 (7 bases). The germline CDR1 and CDR2 sequences are LNHNV and YYDKDF (reference sequence). Trimming removed 5 bases from V and 2 bases from J, with 8 bases in between. This CDR3 has 13 residues. CDR3 coding DNA: TGTGCCACCAGCGCGGGGGCCACAGATACGCAGTATTTT. Its protein product is CATSAGATDTQYF.

The rearrangement uses TRBV7-9 and TRBJ2-7, with TRBD1 as a possible D gene (5 bases). V gave up 1 base and J gave up 3 bases, with 7 bases separating them. This CDR3 spans 13 amino acids. The germline V gene encodes CDR1 SEHNR and CDR2 FQNEAQ (reference sequence). The CDR3 loop reads CASSLGRDYEQYF. In DNA form, the CDR3 reads TGTGCCAGCAGCTTAGGCAGGGACTACGAGCAGTACTTC.

The chain links TRBV10-1 to TRBJ1-1; TRBD1 might be the D (5 bases). V lost 5 bases, J lost 3 bases, and 16 bases lay in between. Germline-derived CDR1 and CDR2 are WNHNN and SYGVQD (reference sequence). This CDR3 region has 15 residues. The CDR3, as DNA: TGCGCCAGCAGTACCGGGGCCCAGCCTGACACTGAAGCTTTCTTT. This sequence encodes CASSTGAQPDTEAFF.

Only one count was recorded for this clone. This rearrangement joins TRBV2 to TRBJ1-1; D not resolved. Trimming took off 6 bases at V and 1 base at J, with 3 bases between the two ends. Per germline, CDR1 SNHLY and CDR2 FYNNEI. This CDR3 is 11 amino acids long. CDR3 sequence reads: CASRENTEAFF. CDR3 DNA sequence: TGTGCCAGCAGGGAGAACACTGAAGCTTTCTTT.

V and J are TRBV28 and TRBJ2-3; TRBD1 or TRBD2 may be the D gene (7 bases each). This CDR3 has 13 amino acids. Germline-derived CDR1 and CDR2 are MDHEN and SYDVKM. V was cut by 6 bases and J by 7 bases, with 14 bases left in between. CDR3: CASSRGGVNTQYF. The CDR3 coding sequence is TGTGCCAGCAGCAGGGGGGGGGTGAATACGCAGTATTTT.

The chain links TRBV9 to TRBJ2-3; D may match TRBD1 or TRBD2 (5 bases each). The CDR3 has 15 residues. CDR1 SGDLS and CDR2 YYNGEE come from the germline V gene. V was trimmed by 4 bases and J by 5 bases, leaving 17 bases between them. CDR3 region: CASSPVGERVDTQYF. In DNA form, the CDR3 reads TGTGCCAGCAGCCCGGTGGGGGAAAGGGTAGATACGCAGTATTTT. The full variable domain, with the rest looked up from reference TRBV9 and TRBJ2-3, is DSGVTQTPKHLITATGQRVTLRCSPRSGDLSVYWYQQSLDQGLQFLIQYYNGEERAKGNILERFSAQQFPDLHSELNLSSLELGDSALYFCASSPVGERVDTQYFGPGTRLTVL.

V is TRBV11-1 and J is TRBJ2-7; 10 bases align to TRBD2. The CDR3 length is 14 residues. CDR1 SGHAT and CDR2 FQDESV come from the germline V gene (reference sequence). V shed 1 base, J shed 7 bases, and the junction held 4 bases outside the gene matches. The CDR3 DNA reads TGTGCCAGCAGCTTAGTAGCGGGAGGAGGGGAGCAGTACTTC. This sequence encodes CASSLVAGGGEQYF.

V gene TRBV11-1 combines with J gene TRBJ1-2; D is perhaps TRBD1 (5 bases). CDR1 is SGHAT and CDR2 is FQDESV in the germline V gene (reference sequence). Trimming took 5 bases from V and 4 from J, leaving 14 bases between them. The CDR3 contains 14 residues. The DNA for the CDR3 is TGTGCCAGCAGCAGAAGAGGGGAAGGCTATGGCTACACCTTC. Translating it yields CASSRRGEGYGYTF.

The gene calls are TRBV11-3 and TRBJ2-2; D unclear. The germline V and J ends were trimmed by 3 bases and 6 bases, with 8 bases remaining between them. This CDR3 is built from 13 residues. Germline CDR1 SGHNT, CDR2 YENEEA. CDR3 in amino acids: CASSFVGSGELFF. DNA for the CDR3: TGTGCCAGCAGCTTTGTGGGTTCCGGGGAGCTGTTTTTT.

This clone was seen only once. The chain joins TRBV6-5 to TRBJ1-1; D perhaps matches TRBD1 (6 bases). The CDR3 has 13 amino acids. Trimming removed 5 bases from V and 11 bases from J, with 18 bases in between. Germline CDR1 MNHEY, CDR2 SVGAGI. The CDR3, as DNA: TGTGCCAGCAGTGGGAAATGGCAGGGGATGGCTTTCTTT. It codes for CASSGKWQGMAFF.

This chain joins TRBV6-5 and TRBJ2-3; D call uncertain. There are 12 residues in the CDR3. V was cut by 3 bases and J by 3 bases, with 4 bases left in between. Germline assignment: CDR1 MNHEY and CDR2 SVGAGI. The CDR3 here is CASSYGTDTQYF. As DNA, the CDR3 is TGTGCCAGCAGTTATGGAACAGATACGCAGTATTTT.

The chain uses TRBV10-1 and TRBJ2-2; 8 bases fit TRBD2. The CDR3 spans 13 residues. Germline CDR1 and CDR2: WNHNN and SYGVQD (reference sequence). V gave up 6 bases and J gave up 5 bases; unmatched junction bases: 2. The CDR3 here is CASRASGTGELFF. CDR3 DNA: TGCGCCAGCAGGGCTAGCGGGACCGGGGAGCTGTTTTTT.

The chain combines TRBV15 with TRBJ1-1, with a tentative D call TRBD1 (6 bases). This CDR3 contains 15 residues. Germline V gives CDR1 LNHNV, CDR2 YYDKDF (reference sequence). V was clipped by 0 bases and J by 7 bases, with 15 bases between them. The CDR3 DNA reads TGTGCCACCAGCAGAGATCCAACAGGGATGGTTGAAGCTTTCTTT. Amino acid sequence: CATSRDPTGMVEAFF.